The 15 T cell receptor beta chains below come from one sample, sequenced in a study of identical twins. One entry per CDR3 protein results from TCRdb running MiXCR on the 5' RACE reads. Of under 800,000 distinct CDR3 sequences in the sample, roughly 20% were seen once. The sample was also linked to a second study, of T cells expressing NK-cell markers.

The sample comprised PBMCs. The receptors originated from a woman in her late teens or twenties in good health.

J is TRBJ1-2 and V is TRBV20-1; D is uncertain. CDR3 size: 14 residues. CDR1 and CDR2 from the germline V gene are DFQATT and SNEGSKA (reference sequence). V lost 3 bases and J lost 2, with 13 bases in between. The CDR3 here is CSASTVSTNYGYTF. The CDR3 nucleotides are TGCAGTGCTAGCACGGTCTCAACAAACTATGGCTACACCTTC.

This clonotype was found many times. The chain recombines TRBV20-1 with TRBJ2-1, with D tentatively TRBD2 (6 bases). V dropped 3 bases and J dropped 9 bases, with 18 bases sitting between them. Germline assignment: CDR1 DFQATT and CDR2 SNEGSKA (reference sequence). This CDR3 region has 14 residues. Here the CDR3 reads CSASGGNPKGEQFF. CDR3 bases: TGCAGTGCTAGCGGGGGAAACCCCAAGGGTGAGCAGTTCTTC.

V usage is TRBV15 and J usage is TRBJ2-3, with D uncertain. CDR1 is LNHNV and CDR2 is YYDKDF in the germline V gene (reference sequence). Trimming pared 0 bases from V and 7 bases from J, leaving 5 bases between. The CDR3 is 12 amino acids. CDR3: CATSRDRNTQYF. The CDR3, as DNA: TGTGCCACCAGCAGAGATCGGAATACGCAGTATTTT.

This clonotype was detected many times. The chain has TRBV5-1 and TRBJ2-3; TRBD2 aligns across 11 bases. This CDR3 spans 16 amino acids. Germline CDR1 reads SGHRS; CDR2 reads YFSETQ. Trimming at V came to 1 base and at J to 4 bases, leaving 5 bases not matched to a gene. The DNA of the CDR3 is TGCGCCAGCAGCTTGAATAGCGGGGGGGCCGCAGATACGCAGTATTTT. It encodes CASSLNSGGAADTQYF.

DNA for the CDR3: TGTGCCAGCAGCCAAAGCGACGGAAACACCATATATTTT. This encodes CASSQSDGNTIYF. The V and J genes are TRBV6-1 and TRBJ1-3; no clear D. The CDR3 consists of 13 residues. Trimming shortened V by 6 bases and J by 4 bases, and 10 bases separated the two germline ends. Germline assignment: CDR1 MNHNS and CDR2 SASEGT.

The chain carries TRBV7-6 and TRBJ2-7; D may be TRBD2 (6 bases). There are 14 residues in the CDR3. Germline CDR1 and CDR2: SGHVS and FNYEAQ. The V end was cut by 5 bases, the J end by 7 bases, with 18 bases between. The CDR3 protein is CASSPLAAAGEQYF. The CDR3 nucleotides read TGTGCCAGCAGCCCCTTAGCGGCCGCGGGGGAGCAGTACTTC.

The genes are TRBV5-1 and TRBJ2-1; TRBD2 agrees at 7 bases. Trimming cost V 1 base and J 6 bases; bases outside gene matches: 16. The V gene's germline CDR1 is SGHRS and CDR2 YFSETQ. The CDR3 totals 18 residues. The CDR3 DNA reads as TGCGCCAGCAGCTTGAGAACTCTCGGGGGGTTCTCTCGCAATGAGCAGTTCTTC. Amino acid sequence: CASSLRTLGGFSRNEQFF.

In this sample, this clonotype turned up a few times. The chain is built from TRBV12-3 or TRBV12-4 and TRBJ2-7, with D possibly being TRBD1 (6 bases). This CDR3 spans 13 amino acids. V was shortened by 10 bases and J by 5 bases, with 18 bases between the two germline ends. The CDR3 DNA reads TGTGCCAACTGCTGCCGGGACACTAACGAGCAGTACTTC. This encodes CANCCRDTNEQYF.

V gene TRBV12-3 or TRBV12-4 combines with J gene TRBJ2-1, with D tentatively TRBD1 (6 bases). V lost 6 bases, J lost 7 bases, and 13 bases lay in between. The CDR3 is 13 amino acids. CDR3: CASRSDSVNEQFF. DNA of the CDR3: TGTGCCAGCAGGTCGGACAGTGTTAATGAGCAGTTCTTC.

The V gene is TRBV6-1, the J gene TRBJ2-1, with TRBD2 matching over 8 bases. Germline-derived CDR1 and CDR2 are MNHNS and SASEGT. Trimming at V came to 5 bases and at J to 7 bases, leaving 10 bases not matched to a gene. This CDR3 region has 15 residues. CDR3 residues: CASSSTGGGPNEQFF. DNA of the CDR3: TGTGCCAGCAGTAGCACGGGAGGGGGACCAAATGAGCAGTTCTTC.

This clonotype was seen ten or more times. The chain joins TRBV3-1 to TRBJ1-1; the D gene is possibly TRBD1 (6 bases). Trimming shortened V by 2 bases and J by 5 bases, and 12 bases separated the two germline ends. CDR3 length: 14 amino acids. CDR1 and CDR2 (germline): LGHDT, YNNKEL (reference sequence). CDR3 sequence (DNA): TGTGCCAGCAGCCAACTCGGGGGGGCGACTGAAGCTTTCTTT. Protein sequence: CASSQLGGATEAFF.

This clonotype was picked up many times. J is TRBJ2-5 and V is TRBV7-2, with D uncertain. Looked up from germline, CDR1 is SGHTA and CDR2 is FQGNSA. V was pared by 5 bases and J by 5 bases, with 6 bases between. The CDR3 is 11 residues long. This chain's CDR3 is CASSRWETQYF. CDR3 DNA sequence: TGTGCCAGCAGCCGTTGGGAGACCCAGTACTTC.

The rearrangement joins TRBV4-3 to TRBJ2-7; D gene uncertain. The CDR3 is made up of 17 amino acids. Looked up from germline, CDR1 is LGHNA and CDR2 is YSLEER. Trimming cost V 0 bases and J 5 bases, with 20 bases left between them. CDR3 in DNA: TGCGCCAGCAGCCAAGAAGTATTTAGGTGGGGTGATAACGAGCAGTACTTC. This translates into CASSQEVFRWGDNEQYF.

The J gene is TRBJ1-1, the V gene TRBV7-8; TRBD1 matches 7 bases. The ends lost 5 bases at V and 11 bases at J; junction bases unmatched: 14. The CDR3 consists of 14 residues. Germline V CDR1 and CDR2: SGHVS, FQNEAQ. CDR3 coding DNA: TGTGCCAGCAGCGCCGCTGACAGGTCCAGGGGGGCTTTCTTT. The encoded protein is CASSAADRSRGAFF. The full variable domain, completed using reference TRBV7-8 and TRBJ1-1, is GAGVSQSPRYKVAKRGQDVALRCDPISGHVSLFWYQQALGQGPEFLTYFQNEAQLDKSGLPSDRFFAERPEGSVSTLKIQRTQQEDSAVYLCASSAADRSRGAFFGQGTRLTVV.

This clonotype turned up a few times. The chain carries TRBV5-1 and TRBJ2-3; D may be TRBD2 (6 bases). V was pared by 9 bases and J by 2 bases, with 16 bases between. Germline V lookup: CDR1 SGHRS, CDR2 YFSETQ. The CDR3 has 14 amino acids. For the CDR3, the DNA is TGCGCCACCTCCCCGGGACTTAACACAGATACGCAGTATTTT. Amino acids: CATSPGLNTDTQYF.